This TCR beta chain was identified in a study of cytomegalovirus exposure and HLA in healthy donors. Study context: Earlier, some 180 million T cells were analyzed, and fewer than 120 million unique TCR beta sequences were found among them. General study points: As a later analysis showed, a missense DCLRE1C variant was linked to trimming of TCR beta V- and J-genes. Productive rates of about 90% or about 30% were seen for most TCR beta V segments in an earlier analysis.

Both 60 Vbeta primers and 13 Jbeta primers went into the PCR. Some clones are missing from TCRdb's copy, which holds only in-frame ones; the method was immunoSEQ multiplex PCR. The data contain fewer than 250,000 clones, around 73% of them singletons. Trimming removed 5 bases from V and 6 bases from J; junction bases left unmatched: 9. This CDR3 contains 14 residues. The germline V gene encodes CDR1 MNHEY and CDR2 SMNVEV (reference sequence). Turning to this clone: Its antigen is not identified.

The sequence came from a male donor in good health and CMV-seronegative. The rearrangement links TRBV27 to TRBJ1-1, with 7 bases aligning to TRBD1. Sample: PBMCs. CDR3 bases: TGTGCCAGCAGTCGTAACAGGGGTCAGGCTGAAGCTTTCTTT. Amino acid sequence: CASSRNRGQAEAFF.